What follows are 32 T cell receptor beta chains derived from one specimen sequenced in a study of CD8 T cell repertoires and HIV-1 epitope variants (dated by TCRdb to about 2020). Library method: the immunoSEQ multiplex PCR assay. The source is immuneACCESS, and TCRdb retained only in-frame sequences with V and J called. Part of the clones is not carried over; for the studies checked, unresolved V genes explain less than half of this, and the remainder is unexplained. The sample records fewer than 6,500 clones, less than 70% of which are singletons. The leading ten clones occupy under 45% of the sample. Their antigen targets remain unknown. Specimen: cultured CD8+ T cells derived from PBMCs. The receptors originated from a male donor with HIV.

This clone occurred a few times. The CDR3 DNA is TGTGCCAGCAGCCAAGAAGTCGGGAACTATGGCTACACCTTC. This codes for CASSQEVGNYGYTF. The chain has TRBV14 and TRBJ1-2; D gene ambiguous. V gave up 0 bases and J gave up 2 bases, with 7 bases separating them. Germline lookup yields CDR1 SGHDN and CDR2 FVKESK. This CDR3 region has 14 residues.

The chain uses TRBV11-2 and TRBJ2-2; D uncertain. V was shortened by 1 base and J by 6 bases, with 18 bases between the two germline ends. Germline CDR1 and CDR2: SGHAT and FQNNGV. This CDR3 comprises 17 residues. Here the CDR3 reads CASSLASSTPPAGELFF. The DNA for the CDR3 is TGTGCCAGCAGCTTAGCGTCATCAACCCCACCGGCCGGGGAGCTGTTTTTT.

The chain uses TRBV13 and TRBJ2-3; no firm D call. The germline CDR1 and CDR2 sequences are PRHDT and FYEKMQ (reference sequence). Trimming removed 0 bases from V and 0 bases from J, with 4 bases in between. This CDR3 comprises 14 residues. CDR3 protein: CASSLGASTDTQYF. DNA of the CDR3: TGTGCCAGCAGCTTAGGTGCTAGCACAGATACGCAGTATTTT.

This clone has more than one count but fewer than ten. The V and J genes are TRBV6-1 and TRBJ1-1; tentatively, D is TRBD1 (5 bases). The CDR3 runs to 15 residues. The germline V gene encodes CDR1 MNHNS and CDR2 SASEGT. V was cut by 1 base and J by 6 bases, with 15 bases left in between. The CDR3 region is CASSEVGGDIAEAFF. In nucleotides, the CDR3 is TGTGCCAGCAGTGAAGTTGGAGGGGATATCGCTGAAGCTTTCTTT.

This clone was counted only a few times. The chain carries TRBV5-6 and TRBJ2-7; perhaps TRBD1 as D (5 bases). In germline, CDR1 is SGHDT, CDR2 YYEEEE. The CDR3 is made up of 16 amino acids. Trimming removed 4 bases at V and 2 bases at J, with 19 bases between. CDR3 DNA: TGTGCCAGCAGCCACACAGTGGGGCAGTTAACCTACGAGCAGTACTTC. It is translated as CASSHTVGQLTYEQYF.

This clone was seen more than once but under ten times. The V gene is TRBV7-9, the J gene TRBJ1-1; D might be TRBD1 (6 bases). This CDR3 spans 15 amino acids. Germline CDR1 and CDR2: SEHNR and FQNEAQ (reference sequence). Trimming removed 1 base from V and 0 bases from J, with 9 bases in between. CDR3 nucleotide sequence: TGTGCCAGCAGCTTAGAACAGGGTTTGAACACTGAAGCTTTCTTT. Encoded protein: CASSLEQGLNTEAFF.

For this clone: The germline gene is not matched at one end of the junction; a read error may be the cause. The chain carries TRBV7-9 and TRBJ2-7; TRBD2 is a possible D gene (5 bases). CDR1 is SEHNR, CDR2 FQNEAQ, per germline (reference sequence). CDR3 length equals 13 residues. The CDR3 loop is CAGSVGPRGEQYF. The DNA for the CDR3 is TGTGCCGGCAGCGTTGGACCACGGGGCGAGCAGTACTTC. Full variable domain (missing parts from reference TRBV7-9 and TRBJ2-7): DTGVSQNPRHKITKRGQNVTFRCDPISEHNRLYWYRQTLGQGPEFLTYFQNEAQLEKSRLLSDRFSAERPKGSFSTLEIQRTEQGDSAMYLCAGSVGPRGEQYFGPGTRLTVT.

The rearrangement joins TRBV5-4 to TRBJ1-1; D gene uncertain. The V and J ends lost 4 bases and 1 base respectively, with 5 bases between them. This CDR3 is built from 12 residues. The germline V gene has CDR1 SGHNT and CDR2 YYREEE (reference sequence). The CDR3 DNA is TGTGCCAGCAGCCCTGGGAACACTGAAGCTTTCTTT. This gives the protein CASSPGNTEAFF. Together with reference TRBV5-4 and TRBJ1-1, the CDR3 gives the full variable domain: ETGVTQSPTHLIKTRGQQVTLRCSSQSGHNTVSWYQQALGQGPQFIFQYYREEENGRGNFPPRFSGLQFPNYSSELNVNALELDDSALYLCASSPGNTEAFFGQGTRLTVV.

The CDR3 DNA sequence: TGTGCCAGCAGTTCCTCGACTAGCGGGGGCCTCTACCTCACAGATACGCAGTATTTT. As protein: CASSSSTSGGLYLTDTQYF. The rearrangement joins TRBV28 to TRBJ2-3; TRBD2 matches 12 bases. After removal of 4 bases from V and 2 bases from J, the junction contained 13 bases not matched to a gene. Germline V CDR1 and CDR2: MDHEN, SYDVKM. The CDR3 spans 19 residues.

This clone was counted a few times. The rearrangement links TRBV28 to TRBJ2-7, with 7 bases lining up with TRBD2. In germline, CDR1 is MDHEN, CDR2 SYDVKM. V lost 6 bases, J lost 0 bases, and 11 bases stayed unmatched. This CDR3 spans 16 amino acids. CDR3 DNA sequence: TGTGCCAGCAGCTGGCCCCAACTAGCGTCCTCCTACGAGCAGTACTTC. Residues: CASSWPQLASSYEQYF.

This sequence joins TRBV28 and TRBJ1-1; 9 bases map to TRBD1. Germline trimming cut 3 bases from V and 0 bases from J; bases unmatched to any gene: 8. Germline V CDR1 and CDR2: MDHEN, SYDVKM. The length of the CDR3 is 17 residues. CDR3 DNA: TGTGCCAGCAGTTTTGACTCGGGACAGGGCATGAACACTGAAGCTTTCTTT. It yields the protein CASSFDSGQGMNTEAFF.

Worth noting for this clone: At one end the junction does not follow the germline gene, possibly because of a read error. V is TRBV27 and J is TRBJ2-7; the D gene is possibly TRBD1 (6 bases). Germline CDR1 reads MNHEY; CDR2 reads SMNVEV (reference sequence). The CDR3 has 12 residues. The CDR3 is CASSQGPYEQCF. For the CDR3, the DNA is TGTGCCAGCAGCCAGGGGCCCTACGAGCAGTGCTTC.

This chain uses TRBV19 with TRBJ2-1; D possibly corresponds to TRBD2 (6 bases). CDR3 length: 15 amino acids. V lost 5 bases and J lost 5, with 16 bases in between. Germline CDR1 LNHDA, CDR2 SQIVND (reference sequence). CDR3 loop: CASSPWIAENNEQFF. The DNA of the CDR3 is TGTGCCAGTAGTCCCTGGATAGCGGAGAACAATGAGCAGTTCTTC. Full variable domain (remainder filled in from reference TRBV19 and TRBJ2-1): DGGITQSPKYLFRKEGQNVTLSCEQNLNHDAMYWYRQDPGQGLRLIYYSQIVNDFQKGDIAEGYSVSREKKESFPLTVTSAQKNPTAFYLCASSPWIAENNEQFFGPGTRLTVL.

The rearrangement links TRBV11-2 to TRBJ2-3; D not certain. V shed 2 bases and J shed 6 bases, with 9 bases lying between them. The CDR3 sequence is 13 residues long. The germline gives CDR1 SGHAT, CDR2 FQNNGV. The CDR3 sequence is CASSLLVGDTQYF. CDR3 nucleotides: TGTGCCAGCAGCTTATTAGTAGGGGATACGCAGTATTTT.

This chain connects TRBV27 to TRBJ2-2; a weak D match, TRBD1 (6 bases). The CDR3 has 14 amino acids. Germline-derived CDR1 and CDR2 are MNHEY and SMNVEV (reference sequence). V shed 6 bases and J shed 0 bases, with 8 bases lying between them. As DNA, the CDR3 is TGTGCCAGCAGCAGGGGTTCGAACACCGGGGAGCTGTTTTTT. It translates to CASSRGSNTGELFF.

There are a few counts of this clone. V gene TRBV5-4 combines with J gene TRBJ2-7; 9 bases match TRBD1. From germline, CDR1 is SGHNT and CDR2 YYREEE (reference sequence). The CDR3 runs 15 residues. Trimming at V came to 2 bases and at J to 1 base, leaving 4 bases not matched to a gene. CDR3 bases: TGTGCCAGCAGCTTCCGGGACAGGGCATCCTACGAGCAGTACTTC. Amino acids: CASSFRDRASYEQYF.

The chain uses TRBV7-2 and TRBJ2-7, with 8 nucleotides matching TRBD1. The CDR3 consists of 15 residues. CDR1 and CDR2 (germline): SGHTA, FQGNSA. J was trimmed by 3 bases and V by 4 bases; bases with no gene match: 8. In DNA form, the CDR3 reads TGTGCCAGCAGCTCGCGGACAGGGCTAATCTACGAGCAGTACTTC. Translated, it gives CASSSRTGLIYEQYF.

The V call is TRBV6-6, the J call TRBJ1-3, with D unresolved. Germline CDR1 is MNHNY and CDR2 is SVGAGI (reference sequence). The CDR3 length is 11 residues. The germline V and J ends were trimmed by 7 bases and 3 bases, with 4 bases remaining between them. CDR3 in amino acids: CASTNGNTIYF. Written as DNA, the CDR3 is TGTGCCAGCACCAATGGAAACACCATATATTTT.

This chain links TRBV7-2 with TRBJ1-2; a weak D match, TRBD1 (6 bases). The CDR3 has 14 residues. Trimming pared 0 bases from V and 7 bases from J, leaving 12 bases between. Germline lookup yields CDR1 SGHTA and CDR2 FQGNSA. CDR3 nucleotide sequence: TGTGCCAGCAGCTTAGCACAGGGAGAAACTGGCTACACCTTC. Its translation: CASSLAQGETGYTF.

The chain is built from TRBV11-2 and TRBJ1-1, with TRBD1 matching over 9 bases. Per germline, CDR1 SGHAT and CDR2 FQNNGV. CDR3 length: 18 amino acids. The V gene end was trimmed by 1 base and the J gene end by 4 bases; junction bases not matched to a gene: 13. The CDR3 sequence: CASSLVVTGGSWGTEAFF. As DNA, the CDR3 is TGTGCCAGCAGCTTAGTCGTGACAGGGGGGTCTTGGGGCACTGAAGCTTTCTTT.

This clone was seen a few times. V is TRBV27 and J is TRBJ2-7; D is uncertain. V lost 2 bases to trimming and J lost 6 bases, with 11 bases between them. CDR1 is MNHEY and CDR2 is SMNVEV in the germline V gene (reference sequence). The length of the CDR3 is 13 residues. Here the CDR3 reads CASSLIGFGEQYF. In nucleotides, the CDR3 is TGTGCCAGCAGTTTAATCGGGTTTGGCGAGCAGTACTTC.

V is TRBV7-2 and J is TRBJ1-2; D gene ambiguous. The V gene lost 5 bases and the J gene lost 3 bases, with 19 bases spanning the gap. This CDR3 is 16 amino acids long. Germline CDR1 is SGHTA and CDR2 is FQGNSA. In nucleotides, the CDR3 is TGTGCCAGCAGCCCTTGGCCGGTAGAATTGGACTATGGCTACACCTTC. Protein product: CASSPWPVELDYGYTF.

The sample holds a few counts of this clone. The chain combines TRBV6-6 with TRBJ2-7; tentative D call: TRBD1 (6 bases). Germline V CDR1 and CDR2: MNHNY, SVGAGI (reference sequence). The CDR3 extends over 12 amino acids. V was trimmed by 5 bases and J by 3 bases, leaving 8 bases between them. The CDR3 nucleotides are TGTGCCAGCAGTCCAGGGGACTACGAGCAGTACTTC. Amino acids: CASSPGDYEQYF.

This clone was detected a few times. This chain uses TRBV2 with TRBJ2-2, with no clear D. Germline assignment: CDR1 SNHLY and CDR2 FYNNEI. The CDR3 has 11 amino acids. The V end lost 8 bases, the J end lost 7 bases, and 8 bases lay between the germline ends. CDR3 in DNA: TGTGCCAGCGACCTGGGCGGGGAGCTGTTTTTT. Translated, it gives CASDLGGELFF. Together with reference TRBV2 and TRBJ2-2, the CDR3 gives the full variable domain: EPEVTQTPSHQVTQMGQEVILRCVPISNHLYFYWYRQILGQKVEFLVSFYNNEISEKSEIFDDQFSVERPDGSNFTLKIRSTKLEDSAMYFCASDLGGELFFGEGSRLTVL.

The chain links TRBV5-1 to TRBJ2-2, with TRBD2 matching over 11 bases. The germline V gene encodes CDR1 SGHRS and CDR2 YFSETQ. With V trimmed by 5 bases and J by 5 bases, 17 bases remained unmatched. The CDR3 extends over 19 amino acids. CDR3 bases: TGCGCCAGCAGAAAACATCCTAGCGGGGGGACTCGATGGACCGGGGAGCTGTTTTTT. This gives the protein CASRKHPSGGTRWTGELFF. Complete variable domain (other parts from reference TRBV5-1 and TRBJ2-2): KAGVTQTPRYLIKTRGQQVTLSCSPISGHRSVSWYQQTPGQGLQFLFEYFSETQRNKGNFPGRFSGRQFSNSRSEMNVSTLELGDSALYLCASRKHPSGGTRWTGELFFGEGSRLTVL.

This clone occurred a few times. The gene calls are TRBV12-1 and TRBJ2-7. TRBV12-1 has pseudogene status. The CDR3 loop spans 12 amino acids. CDR3 bases: TGTGCCAGTGACCGACGCTCCTACGAGCAGTACTTC. Translated, it gives CASDRRSYEQYF.

In its sample, this clone was seen a few times. V and J are TRBV5-4 and TRBJ1-1; a weak D match, TRBD1 (6 bases). Trimming took 4 bases from V and 5 from J, leaving 21 bases between them. Germline assignment: CDR1 SGHNT and CDR2 YYREEE (reference sequence). CDR3 length: 16 amino acids. The CDR3 nucleotides read TGTGCCAGCAGCCCCCAGGTTGGGGGCGGGGGGACTGAAGCTTTCTTT. It codes for CASSPQVGGGGTEAFF. The entire variable domain, with the rest obtained from reference TRBV5-4 and TRBJ1-1, is as follows: ETGVTQSPTHLIKTRGQQVTLRCSSQSGHNTVSWYQQALGQGPQFIFQYYREEENGRGNFPPRFSGLQFPNYSSELNVNALELDDSALYLCASSPQVGGGGTEAFFGQGTRLTVV.

This chain links TRBV5-5 with TRBJ2-5; 8 positions agree with TRBD1. Unmatched junction bases numbered 9, after V lost 3 bases and J lost 5 bases. Per germline, CDR1 SGHKS and CDR2 YYEKEE (reference sequence). This CDR3 contains 15 residues. CDR3: CASSYRTGSVETQYF. The CDR3 bases are TGTGCCAGCAGCTACCGGACAGGGTCGGTGGAGACCCAGTACTTC.

This clone was observed a few times. This chain uses TRBV7-9 with TRBJ2-7, with D perhaps matching TRBD1 or TRBD2 (5 bases each). Germline V gene sequence: CDR1 SEHNR, CDR2 FQNEAQ (reference sequence). V was pared by 8 bases and J by 0 bases, with 8 bases between. This CDR3 contains 12 residues. The CDR3 bases are TGTGCCAGCGGGGACGGCTCCTACGAGCAGTACTTC. Encoded protein: CASGDGSYEQYF.

The chain combines TRBV6-5 with TRBJ1-4; D is undetermined. Germline V gives CDR1 MNHEY, CDR2 SVGAGI. CDR3 length: 14 residues. The V end lost 5 bases, the J end lost 4 bases, and 11 bases lay between the germline ends. The CDR3 reads CASSLESVNEKLFF. The CDR3 DNA reads as TGTGCCAGCAGTCTCGAGTCGGTTAATGAAAAACTGTTTTTT.

The rearrangement joins TRBV2 to TRBJ1-4; D gene uncertain. Germline V lookup: CDR1 SNHLY, CDR2 FYNNEI. Trimming removed 1 base at V and 0 bases at J, with 3 bases between. The CDR3 is 14 amino acids. The CDR3 coding sequence is TGTGCCAGCAGTGAAGATACAACTAATGAAAAACTGTTTTTT. Its protein is CASSEDTTNEKLFF.

The chain joins TRBV4-1 to TRBJ2-6; 8 nucleotides align to TRBD2. Germline V gene lookup returns CDR1 MGHRA and CDR2 YSYEKL. This CDR3 is built from 18 residues. J lost 0 bases, V lost 3 bases, and 7 bases had no gene match. The CDR3 spells CASSHASGLNSGANVLTF. In DNA form, the CDR3 reads TGCGCCAGCAGCCATGCTAGCGGGCTCAACTCTGGGGCCAACGTCCTGACTTTC.